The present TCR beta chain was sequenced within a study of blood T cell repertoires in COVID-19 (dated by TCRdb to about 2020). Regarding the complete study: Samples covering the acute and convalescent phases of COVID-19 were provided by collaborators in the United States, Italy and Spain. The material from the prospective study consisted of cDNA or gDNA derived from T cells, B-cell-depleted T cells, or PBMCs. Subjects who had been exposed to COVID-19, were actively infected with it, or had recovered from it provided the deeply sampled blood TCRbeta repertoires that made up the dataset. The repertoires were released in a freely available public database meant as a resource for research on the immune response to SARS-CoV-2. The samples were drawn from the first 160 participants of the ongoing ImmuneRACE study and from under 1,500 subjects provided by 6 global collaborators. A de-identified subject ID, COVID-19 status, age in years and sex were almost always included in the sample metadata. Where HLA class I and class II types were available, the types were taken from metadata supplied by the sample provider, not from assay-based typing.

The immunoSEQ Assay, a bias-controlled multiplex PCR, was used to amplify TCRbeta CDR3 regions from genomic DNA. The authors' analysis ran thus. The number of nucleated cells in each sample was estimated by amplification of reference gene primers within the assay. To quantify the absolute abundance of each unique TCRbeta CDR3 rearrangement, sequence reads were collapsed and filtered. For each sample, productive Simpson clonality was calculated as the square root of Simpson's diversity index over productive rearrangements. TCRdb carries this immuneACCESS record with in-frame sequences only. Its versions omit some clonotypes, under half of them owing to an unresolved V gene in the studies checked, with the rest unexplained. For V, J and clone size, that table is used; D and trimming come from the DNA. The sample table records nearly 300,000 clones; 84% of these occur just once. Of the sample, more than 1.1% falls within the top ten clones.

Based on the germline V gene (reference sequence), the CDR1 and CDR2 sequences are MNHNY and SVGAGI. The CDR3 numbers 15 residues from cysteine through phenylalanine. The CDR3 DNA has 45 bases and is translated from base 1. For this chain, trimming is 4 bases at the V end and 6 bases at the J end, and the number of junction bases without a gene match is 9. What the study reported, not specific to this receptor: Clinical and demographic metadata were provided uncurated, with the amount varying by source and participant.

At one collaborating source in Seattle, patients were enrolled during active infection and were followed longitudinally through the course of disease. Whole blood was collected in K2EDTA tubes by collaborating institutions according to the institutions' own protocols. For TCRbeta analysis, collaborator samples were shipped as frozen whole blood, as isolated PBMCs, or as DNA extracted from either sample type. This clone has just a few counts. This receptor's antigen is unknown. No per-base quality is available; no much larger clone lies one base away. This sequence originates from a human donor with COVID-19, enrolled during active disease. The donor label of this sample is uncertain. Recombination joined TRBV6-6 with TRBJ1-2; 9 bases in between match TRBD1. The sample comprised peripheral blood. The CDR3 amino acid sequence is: CASSSYRGLVDGYTF. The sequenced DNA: TGTGCCAGCAGTTCCTACAGGGGGCTGGTCGATGGCTACACCTTC.